A selection of T cell receptor beta chains follows, all from one sample in a study of blood T cell repertoires in COVID-19. The repertoire was sequenced with immunoSEQ multiplex PCR; TCRdb's copy has only in-frame clones and lacks some. The sample lists more than 250,000 clones, roughly 85% occurring once. Sequenced sample: peripheral blood. These receptors all come from a man in his fifties or sixties who had recovered from COVID-19. CDR3s include the opening cysteine and the closing phenylalanine or tryptophan. D genes are given only for firm matches. The size of a clone is reported for some rows only, either as once, few or many, or as a class for expanded clones.

>.|TRBJ2-1|.|TRBV5-1
TGCGCCAGCAGCCCCCCAGGGTCCTACAATGAGCAGTTCTTC
CASSPPGSYNEQFF
>.|TRBJ2-5|TRBD1|TRBV11-2
TGTGCCAGCAGCTTACTAACAGGGGGACCCCAAGAGACCCAGTACTTC
CASSLLTGGPQETQYF
>.|TRBJ2-4|.|TRBV28
TGTGCCAGCAGTGGCAGGGGATCGGCCAAAAACATTCAGTACTTC
CASSGRGSAKNIQYF
>.|TRBJ1-5|TRBD1|TRBV2
TGTGCCAGCAGATTGGAAGGGACAGGGCATCAGCCCCAGCATTTT
CASRLEGTGHQPQHF
>.|TRBJ2-2|.|TRBV21-1
TGTGCCAGCAGCAAAGGCAGGGGACAGGGGGCGATCGGGGAGCTGTTTTTT
CASSKGRGQGAIGELFF
>.|TRBJ2-7|TRBD1|TRBV4-1
TGCGCCAGCAGCCCTGGACAGGGGCACTCCTACGAGCAGTACTTC
CASSPGQGHSYEQYF
>once|TRBJ2-7|TRBD2|TRBV30
TGTGCCTTATCTAGCGGGAGGGTAGGAGAGCAGTACTTC
CALSSGRVGEQYF
>.|TRBJ2-5|TRBD2|TRBV29-1
TGCAGCGAAGCGGGAGCGGGGGAGACCCAGTACTTC
CSEAGAGETQYF
>.|TRBJ2-2|.|TRBV5-4
TGTGCCAGCAGCGCCTCCGGGACACCGGGGGAGCTGTTTTTT
CASSASGTPGELFF
>.|TRBJ2-3|.|TRBV20-1
TGCAGTGCTAGGGCCGGGGATACGCAGTATTTT
CSARAGDTQYF
>.|TRBJ2-5|TRBD1|TRBV5-1
TGCGCCAGCAGCTTCAGACAGGGGAGGCAGGAGACCCAGTACTTC
CASSFRQGRQETQYF
>.|TRBJ2-7|.|TRBV5-1
TGCGCCAGCAGCTTGGAGGGGCCCTCCTACGAGCAGTACTTC
CASSLEGPSYEQYF
>once|TRBJ2-5|TRBD1|TRBV29-1
TGCAGCGTTCGAGACAGGGTAGGAGAGACCCAGTACTTC
CSVRDRVGETQYF